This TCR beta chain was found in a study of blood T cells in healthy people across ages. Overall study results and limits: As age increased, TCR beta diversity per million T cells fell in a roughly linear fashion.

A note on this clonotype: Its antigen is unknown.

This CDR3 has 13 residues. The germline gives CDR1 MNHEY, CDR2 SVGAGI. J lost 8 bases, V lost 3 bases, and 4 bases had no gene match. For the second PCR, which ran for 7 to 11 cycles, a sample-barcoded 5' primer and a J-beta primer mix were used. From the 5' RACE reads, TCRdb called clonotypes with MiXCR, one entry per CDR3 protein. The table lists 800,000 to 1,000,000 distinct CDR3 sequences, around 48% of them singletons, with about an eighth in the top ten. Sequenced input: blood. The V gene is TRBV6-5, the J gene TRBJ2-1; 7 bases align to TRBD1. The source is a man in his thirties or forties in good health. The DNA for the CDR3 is TGTGCCAGCAGTTATCGACAGGGATATGAGCAGTTCTTC. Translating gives CASSYRQGYEQFF.